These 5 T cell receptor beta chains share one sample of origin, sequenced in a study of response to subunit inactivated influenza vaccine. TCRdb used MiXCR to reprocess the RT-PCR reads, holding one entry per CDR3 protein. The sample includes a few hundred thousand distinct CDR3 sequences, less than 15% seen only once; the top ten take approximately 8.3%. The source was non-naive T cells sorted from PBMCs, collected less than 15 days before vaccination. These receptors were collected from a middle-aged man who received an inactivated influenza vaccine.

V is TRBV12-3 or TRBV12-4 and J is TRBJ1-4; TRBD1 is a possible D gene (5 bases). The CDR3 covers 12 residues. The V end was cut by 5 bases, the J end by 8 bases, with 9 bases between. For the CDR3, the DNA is TGTGCCAGCAGTACACAGGAAGAAAAACTGTTTTTT. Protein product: CASSTQEEKLFF.

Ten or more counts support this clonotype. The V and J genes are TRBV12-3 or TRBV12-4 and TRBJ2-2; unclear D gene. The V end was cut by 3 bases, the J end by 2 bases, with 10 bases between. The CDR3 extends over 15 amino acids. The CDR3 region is CASSFRHLNTGELFF. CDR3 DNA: TGTGCCAGCAGTTTTAGACACCTAAACACCGGGGAGCTGTTTTTT.

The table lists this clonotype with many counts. CDR3 nucleotides: TGTGCCATCAGTGAGACAGGGGGTAATTCACCCCTCCACTTT. Its protein product is CAISETGGNSPLHF. The genes are TRBV10-3 and TRBJ1-6; 8 bases map to TRBD1. After removal of 2 bases from V and 6 bases from J, the junction contained 0 bases not matched to a gene. CDR3 length equals 14 residues. Per germline, CDR1 ENHRY and CDR2 SYGVKD.

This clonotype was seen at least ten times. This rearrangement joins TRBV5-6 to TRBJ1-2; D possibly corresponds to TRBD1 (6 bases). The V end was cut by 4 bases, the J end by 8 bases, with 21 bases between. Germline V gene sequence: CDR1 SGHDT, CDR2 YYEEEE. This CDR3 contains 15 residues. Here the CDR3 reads CASSRGEGVTGGYTF. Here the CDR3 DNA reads TGTGCCAGCAGCCGGGGCGAGGGGGTAACGGGGGGCTACACCTTC.

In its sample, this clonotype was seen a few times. The CDR3 nucleotides read TGTGCCATCAGTGACTTGCGAGGTTTCAACTATGGCTACACCTTC. It encodes CAISDLRGFNYGYTF. The chain recombines TRBV10-3 with TRBJ1-2, with D hard to call. V lost 3 bases to trimming and J lost 2 bases, with 13 bases between them. The CDR3 loop spans 15 amino acids. The germline V gene encodes CDR1 ENHRY and CDR2 SYGVKD.